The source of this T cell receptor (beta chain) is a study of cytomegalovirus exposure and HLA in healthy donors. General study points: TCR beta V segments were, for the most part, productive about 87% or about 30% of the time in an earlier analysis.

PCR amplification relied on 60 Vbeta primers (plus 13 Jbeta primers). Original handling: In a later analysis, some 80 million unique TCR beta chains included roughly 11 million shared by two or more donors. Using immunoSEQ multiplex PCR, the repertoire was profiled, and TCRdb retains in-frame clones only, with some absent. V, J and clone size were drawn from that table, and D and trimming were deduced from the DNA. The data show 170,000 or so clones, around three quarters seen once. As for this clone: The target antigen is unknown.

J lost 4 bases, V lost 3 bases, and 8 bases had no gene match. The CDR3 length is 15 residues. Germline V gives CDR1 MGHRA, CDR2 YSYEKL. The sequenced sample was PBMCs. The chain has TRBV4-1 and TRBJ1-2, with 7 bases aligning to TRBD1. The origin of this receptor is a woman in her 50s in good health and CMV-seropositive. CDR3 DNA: TGCGCCAGCAGCCAGGTCACGAACAGGGGCTATGGCTACACCTTC. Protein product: CASSQVTNRGYGYTF.